The 30 T cell receptor beta chains reported below all come from one sample, sequenced in a study of vaccination effects on CD4 cells after COVID-19. Only in-frame clones appear in the TCRdb table, and some are missing; sequencing was by immunoSEQ multiplex PCR. The table records under 15,000 clones, around 73% of them present only once. Their cognate antigens are unknown. Antigen-specific CD4+ T cells expanded by the ViraFEST assay with viral peptide pools were then sequenced. The culture ran for around ten days before CD4+ T cells were isolated. The person acquired a PCR-confirmed SARS-CoV-2 infection between March and December 2020. All participants had two doses of either the BNT162b2 or mRNA-1273 vaccine. Source: CD4+ T cells from PBMCs cultured with HCoV-NL63 spike peptides, taken after COVID-19 vaccination. The receptors here all came from a human donor who had a prior SARS-CoV-2 infection.

V usage is TRBV7-8 and J usage is TRBJ1-5, with unresolved D. The CDR3 is made up of 15 amino acids. Trimming removed 0 bases from V and 4 bases from J, with 10 bases in between. Looked up from germline, CDR1 is SGHVS and CDR2 is FQNEAQ. CDR3 sequence: CASSLAGWVNQPQHF. CDR3 DNA sequence: TGTGCCAGCAGCTTAGCTGGTTGGGTTAATCAGCCCCAGCATTTT.

The chain links TRBV5-4 to TRBJ2-3; TRBD1 aligns across 9 bases. CDR3 length: 15 residues. Looked up from germline, CDR1 is SGHNT and CDR2 is YYREEE (reference sequence). J gave up 2 bases and V 4 bases, and 5 bases lay outside the gene matches. The chain's CDR3 is CASSKDRGDTDTQYF. CDR3 sequence (DNA): TGTGCCAGCAGCAAGGACAGGGGAGACACAGATACGCAGTATTTT.

The chain has TRBV30 and TRBJ1-4; D is unclear. The germline V and J ends were trimmed by 1 base and 3 bases, with 18 bases remaining between them. Germline V gene lookup returns CDR1 GTSNPN and CDR2 SVGIG (reference sequence). The CDR3 contains 17 residues. The CDR3 DNA follows: TGTGCCTGGAGTGCTTCAATAATATCGTTACCTAATGAAAAACTGTTTTTT. It specifies CAWSASIISLPNEKLFF.

A remark on this clone: One junction end disagrees with the germline gene, perhaps due to a read error. The gene calls are TRBV7-7 and TRBJ2-1; possibly TRBD2 for D (7 bases). This CDR3 region has 15 residues. Germline lookup yields CDR1 SSHAT and CDR2 FNYEAQ (reference sequence). CDR3 coding DNA: TGTGCTAGCAGCGCCCGGGGGGCGGGGAATAATGAGCAGTTCTTC. Translated: CASSARGAGNNEQFF.

This clone was found once. V usage is TRBV27 and J usage is TRBJ2-7; a weak D match, TRBD1 (6 bases). CDR3 length: 14 amino acids. With 6 bases removed from V and 4 bases from J, the gap between germline ends came to 16 bases. Per germline, CDR1 MNHEY and CDR2 SMNVEV (reference sequence). The CDR3 DNA sequence: TGTGCCAGCAGGCCCAGGACAGCAGGGTACGAGCAGTACTTC. This gives the protein CASRPRTAGYEQYF.

This sequence joins TRBV11-2 and TRBJ1-1; TRBD1 might be the D (5 bases). The CDR3 has 15 amino acids. CDR1 and CDR2 (germline): SGHAT, FQNNGV. The V end was cut by 3 bases, the J end by 1 base, with 12 bases between. As DNA, the CDR3 is TGTGCCAGCAGCTTGTTCGGGGGGACGAACACTGAAGCTTTCTTT. Encoded protein: CASSLFGGTNTEAFF.

The chain recombines TRBV18 with TRBJ2-3; 10 bases match TRBD2. Germline-derived CDR1 and CDR2 are KGHSH and LQKENI. V shed 5 bases and J 9 bases; nucleotides not matched to a gene: 11. This CDR3 has 15 residues. The CDR3 protein is CASSSQQRGGPTQYF. The CDR3 DNA is TGTGCCAGCTCATCCCAACAGCGGGGGGGTCCAACGCAGTATTTT.

The chain carries TRBV5-1 and TRBJ1-1; a possible D gene is TRBD1 (6 bases). Germline values: CDR1 SGHRS, CDR2 YFSETQ. Trimming took 3 bases from V and 3 from J, leaving 12 bases between them. The CDR3 is 14 residues long. The CDR3 bases are TGCGCCAGCAGCTGGGGGACAACCTACACTGAAGCTTTCTTT. Its translation: CASSWGTTYTEAFF. Full variable domain (missing parts from reference TRBV5-1 and TRBJ1-1): KAGVTQTPRYLIKTRGQQVTLSCSPISGHRSVSWYQQTPGQGLQFLFEYFSETQRNKGNFPGRFSGRQFSNSRSEMNVSTLELGDSALYLCASSWGTTYTEAFFGQGTRLTVV.

The chain combines TRBV7-2 with TRBJ2-7; D is undetermined. This CDR3 is built from 18 residues. Trimming took off 2 bases at V and 5 bases at J, with 25 bases between the two ends. CDR1 is SGHTA, CDR2 FQGNSA, per germline. CDR3 residues: CASSLLITSSGAGDEQYF. The CDR3 DNA reads as TGTGCCAGCAGCTTATTGATTACGAGCTCCGGTGCAGGAGACGAGCAGTACTTC.

This chain links TRBV10-3 with TRBJ2-6, with TRBD1 matching over 11 bases. This CDR3 contains 19 residues. After removal of 3 bases from V and 1 base from J, the junction contained 8 bases not matched to a gene. CDR1 and CDR2 from the germline V gene are ENHRY and SYGVKD. The CDR3 nucleotides are TGTGCCATCAGTGACGCCGGGGACAGGGGGGGATCTGGGGCCAACGTCCTGACTTTC. Encoded protein: CAISDAGDRGGSGANVLTF.

A few counts support this clone. The J gene is TRBJ2-1, the V gene TRBV5-4; D perhaps matches TRBD1 (5 bases). Germline lookup yields CDR1 SGHNT and CDR2 YYREEE (reference sequence). V dropped 0 bases and J dropped 15 bases, with 16 bases sitting between them. This CDR3 is 13 amino acids long. The CDR3 protein is CASSLDIQGASFF. CDR3 DNA: TGTGCCAGCAGCTTGGACATCCAGGGCGCCTCGTTCTTC.

The chain uses TRBV7-2 and TRBJ1-6; tentatively, D is TRBD1 (5 bases). The CDR3 contains 14 residues. Germline loops: CDR1 SGHTA, CDR2 FQGNSA. V was trimmed by 5 bases and J by 6 bases, leaving 11 bases between them. Here the CDR3 reads CASSQFGGNSPLHF. As DNA, the CDR3 is TGTGCCAGCAGCCAATTCGGGGGTAATTCACCCCTCCACTTT.

The J gene is TRBJ1-4, the V gene TRBV19; D is uncertain. The germline V gene has CDR1 LNHDA and CDR2 SQIVND (reference sequence). This CDR3 is built from 14 residues. Trimming removed 4 bases from V and 11 bases from J, with 17 bases in between. CDR3 region: CASSTRGAMVKLFF. In nucleotides, the CDR3 is TGTGCCAGTAGTACCCGCGGAGCGATGGTTAAACTGTTTTTT.

The chain employs TRBV5-4 and TRBJ2-1; D is possibly TRBD2 (5 bases). The CDR3 sequence is 13 residues long. The V end lost 4 bases, the J end lost 12 bases, and 17 bases lay between the germline ends. CDR1 and CDR2 (germline): SGHNT, YYREEE (reference sequence). As DNA, the CDR3 is TGTGCCAGCAGCGCTAGACCTAGCAAGTTGCAGTTCTTC. It is translated as CASSARPSKLQFF.

The J gene is TRBJ2-6, the V gene TRBV4-2; D is undetermined. The ends were cut back, 1 base at V and 0 bases at J, with 7 bases in the middle. The CDR3 covers 16 residues. Looked up from germline, CDR1 is LGHNA and CDR2 is YNFKEQ. The CDR3: CASSQAPDSGANVLTF. The CDR3 DNA sequence: TGTGCCAGCAGCCAAGCTCCAGACTCTGGGGCCAACGTCCTGACTTTC.

This clone was recorded once. V and J are TRBV30 and TRBJ2-1; D gene ambiguous. The germline CDR1 and CDR2 sequences are GTSNPN and SVGIG (reference sequence). CDR3 length: 14 residues. The V end lost 3 bases, the J end lost 0 bases, and 9 bases lay between the germline ends. The CDR3 here is CAWSPPVSYNEQFF. The CDR3 DNA follows: TGTGCCTGGAGCCCCCCAGTCTCCTACAATGAGCAGTTCTTC.

The chain couples TRBV2 to TRBJ1-1; D uncertain. The V gene's germline CDR1 is SNHLY and CDR2 FYNNEI. The CDR3 is 14 amino acids. V was clipped by 6 bases and J by 1 base, with 12 bases between them. CDR3 loop: CASSESTSNTEAFF. In DNA form, the CDR3 reads TGTGCCAGCAGCGAGTCAACATCGAACACTGAAGCTTTCTTT.

The genes are TRBV15 and TRBJ2-1; D is possibly TRBD2 (7 bases). V lost 3 bases and J 5 bases, leaving 14 bases between the germline ends. CDR3 length equals 15 residues. Germline values: CDR1 LNHNV, CDR2 YYDKDF (reference sequence). CDR3 sequence: CATSSWTRGDNEQFF. DNA of the CDR3: TGTGCCACCAGCAGCTGGACTAGGGGGGACAATGAGCAGTTCTTC.

The chain couples TRBV7-9 to TRBJ1-2; a weak D match, TRBD1 (5 bases). The CDR3 runs 15 residues. Germline CDR1 and CDR2: SEHNR and FQNEAQ (reference sequence). Trimming took off 5 bases at V and 5 bases at J, with 18 bases between the two ends. The DNA of the CDR3 is TGTGCCAGCAGCCGCGGGCGACAGAGCCTGTATGGCTACACCTTC. This codes for CASSRGRQSLYGYTF.

The rearrangement uses TRBV7-2 and TRBJ2-7; either TRBD1 or TRBD2 may fit D (6 bases each). CDR3 length equals 14 residues. Trimming removed 4 bases from V and 4 bases from J, with 14 bases in between. Germline V gene sequence: CDR1 SGHTA, CDR2 FQGNSA. The CDR3 loop is CASSSRDKAYEQYF. The CDR3 nucleotides read TGTGCCAGCAGCTCGCGGGACAAGGCATACGAGCAGTACTTC.

This chain uses TRBV6-5 with TRBJ1-1; D gene uncertain. Germline-derived CDR1 and CDR2 are MNHEY and SVGAGI. With 0 bases removed from V and 1 base from J, the gap between germline ends came to 9 bases. The CDR3 loop spans 15 amino acids. This chain's CDR3 is CASSYSILTNTEAFF. Written as DNA, the CDR3 is TGTGCCAGCAGTTACTCGATCTTGACGAACACTGAAGCTTTCTTT.

The chain recombines TRBV20-1 with TRBJ2-5, with TRBD1 matching 7 bases. The germline V gene encodes CDR1 DFQATT and CDR2 SNEGSKA (reference sequence). Trimming took 8 bases from V and 2 from J; bases not matched to a gene: 2. The length of the CDR3 is 11 residues. CDR3 in DNA: TGCAGTTCGGGACAGCAAGAGACCCAGTACTTC. Translated, it gives CSSGQQETQYF.

The J gene is TRBJ2-7, the V gene TRBV7-2; D uncertain. Germline V gene sequence: CDR1 SGHTA, CDR2 FQGNSA. This CDR3 has 12 amino acids. Trimming removed 5 bases from V and 3 bases from J, with 8 bases in between. The CDR3 DNA sequence: TGTGCCAGCAGCAGCAGTATCTACGAGCAGTACTTC. Protein: CASSSSIYEQYF.

This clone appeared a few times. V and J are TRBV5-5 and TRBJ1-1; D is possibly TRBD1 (6 bases). The germline V and J ends were trimmed by 7 bases and 1 base, with 14 bases remaining between them. There are 14 residues in the CDR3. Germline V gene data show CDR1 as SGHKS and CDR2 as YYEKEE (reference sequence). In DNA form, the CDR3 reads TGTGCCAGCTGTCGGGACACAACGAACACTGAAGCTTTCTTT. It translates to CASCRDTTNTEAFF.

The CDR3 nucleotides read TGTGCCAGCAGTCGGTGGGGACAGGGGACCTACACCTTC. This gives the protein CASSRWGQGTYTF. This sequence joins TRBV12-3 or TRBV12-4 and TRBJ1-2, with 10 nucleotides matching TRBD1. The CDR3 consists of 13 residues. V was clipped by 5 bases and J by 10 bases; unmatched bases: 7.

The chain has TRBV4-3 and TRBJ2-1; tentatively, D is TRBD2 (7 bases). This CDR3 comprises 15 residues. Trimming cost V 0 bases and J 6 bases, with 12 bases left between them. Germline V gene lookup returns CDR1 LGHNA and CDR2 YSLEER. The CDR3 DNA sequence: TGCGCCAGCAGCCAAGATTACGGGGGGCGCAATGAGCAGTTCTTC. Translation gives CASSQDYGGRNEQFF.

The chain uses TRBV5-1 and TRBJ2-4; 10 nucleotides line up with TRBD2. V shed 0 bases, J shed 8 bases, and the junction held 5 bases outside the gene matches. The CDR3 spans 15 residues. Germline CDR1 SGHRS, CDR2 YFSETQ. The CDR3 bases are TGCGCCAGCAGCTTGGAGAGCGGGGGGGAGGACATTCAGTACTTC. Translation: CASSLESGGEDIQYF.

V is TRBV7-2 and J is TRBJ1-6; perhaps TRBD1 as D (5 bases). The CDR3 runs to 14 residues. The germline CDR1 and CDR2 sequences are SGHTA and FQGNSA. V was pared by 5 bases and J by 7 bases, with 12 bases between. The CDR3 DNA reads TGTGCCAGCAGCCTGTTCCGACAGAATTCACCCCTCCACTTT. It specifies CASSLFRQNSPLHF.

The gene calls are TRBV5-1 and TRBJ1-1, with D unclear. The CDR3 is made up of 13 amino acids. CDR1 SGHRS and CDR2 YFSETQ come from the germline V gene. Trimming removed 1 base at V and 0 bases at J, with 4 bases between. The CDR3 DNA reads as TGCGCCAGCAGCTTGAACTTGAACACTGAAGCTTTCTTT. Amino acids: CASSLNLNTEAFF.

This chain connects TRBV10-3 to TRBJ2-3; 7 bases are a match to TRBD2. This CDR3 comprises 12 residues. CDR1 ENHRY and CDR2 SYGVKD come from the germline V gene. The CDR3 sequence: CAGGGDTDTQYF. The CDR3 nucleotides read TGTGCTGGGGGAGGGGACACAGATACGCAGTATTTT.